These 20 T cell receptor beta chains came from one sample sequenced in a study of T cell repertoires in cytomegalovirus infection. One entry per CDR3 protein, called by TCRdb with MiXCR from the reads. The sample yields almost 550,000 distinct CDR3 sequences, approximately 15% seen once. The specimen was CD8+ T cells from PBMCs. All receptors come from a human donor in good health (CMV status not recorded). Some clones in this sample may be carry-over from other donors' samples.

On this clonotype itself: This may be a read error: a much more frequent sequence differs by one nucleotide. This sequence joins TRBV7-4 and TRBJ2-1; 16 bases fit TRBD2. The germline V gene encodes CDR1 SGHVT and CDR2 SQSDAQ. CDR3 size: 15 residues. CDR3 sequence (DNA): TGTGCCTGCAGGCGGGGGACTAGCGGGGGGGCTGAGCAGTTCTTC. This codes for CACRRGTSGGAEQFF.

The table lists this clonotype with many counts. The rearrangement links TRBV27 to TRBJ2-4, with D uncertain. Trimming took 3 bases from V and 6 from J, leaving 3 bases between them. Germline CDR1 and CDR2: MNHEY and SMNVEV (reference sequence). The CDR3 has 11 residues. In DNA form, the CDR3 reads TGTGCCAGCAGTTTGGGAAACATTCAGTACTTC. Its translation is CASSLGNIQYF.

This rearrangement joins TRBV7-1 to TRBJ2-7; 10 nucleotides align to TRBD1. TRBV7-1 is flagged as an ORF with uncertain function. The CDR3 is made up of 15 amino acids. V lost 6 bases, J lost 3 bases, and 8 bases stayed unmatched. Written as DNA, the CDR3 is TGTGCCAGCAGGCCCGGGACAGGGGCCTTCTACGAGCAGTACTTC. This codes for CASRPGTGAFYEQYF.

This clonotype was counted ten times or more. The chain links TRBV11-2 to TRBJ2-7; D is perhaps TRBD2 (6 bases). Per the germline V gene, CDR1 is SGHAT and CDR2 is FQNNGV. The CDR3 is 17 residues long. Trimming removed 0 bases at V and 2 bases at J, with 17 bases between. The DNA for the CDR3 is TGTGCCAGCAGCTTAGAGCTTCGAGGGGAGGTGCCCTACGAGCAGTACTTC. This codes for CASSLELRGEVPYEQYF.

Ten or more counts support this clonotype. The chain combines TRBV7-2 with TRBJ1-4; D gene uncertain. V lost 1 base and J 8 bases, leaving 14 bases between the germline ends. The CDR3 loop spans 15 amino acids. Germline loops: CDR1 SGHTA, CDR2 FQGNSA. The CDR3 region has the DNA TGTGCCAGCAGCTTAGGGGCACAGCGGGCCGAAAAACTGTTTTTT. The encoded protein is CASSLGAQRAEKLFF. The variable domain in full, with the rest retrieved from reference TRBV7-2 and TRBJ1-4, is GAGVSQSPSNKVTEKGKDVELRCDPISGHTALYWYRQSLGQGLEFLIYFQGNSAPDKSGLPSDRFSAERTGGSVSTLTIQRTQQEDSAVYLCASSLGAQRAEKLFFGSGTQLSVL.

The chain links TRBV20-1 to TRBJ2-1, with D unclear. This CDR3 contains 12 residues. CDR1 DFQATT and CDR2 SNEGSKA come from the germline V gene (reference sequence). Between the trimmed V and J ends, which lost 2 bases and 3 bases, there was a span of 5 bases. The CDR3 is CSARYNYNEQFF. The CDR3 DNA reads as TGCAGTGCTAGATACAACTACAATGAGCAGTTCTTC.

The chain is built from TRBV20-1 and TRBJ1-6; D possibly corresponds to TRBD1 (5 bases). The CDR3 totals 16 residues. V gave up 0 bases and J gave up 4 bases, with 13 bases separating them. Germline-derived CDR1 and CDR2 are DFQATT and SNEGSKA (reference sequence). CDR3 amino acids: CSARETGDLYNSPLHF. CDR3 sequence (DNA): TGCAGTGCTAGAGAAACGGGGGACCTTTATAATTCACCCCTCCACTTT.

The chain joins TRBV20-1 to TRBJ1-3; D is unresolved. The germline gives CDR1 DFQATT, CDR2 SNEGSKA (reference sequence). The ends were cut back, 5 bases at V and 4 bases at J, with 18 bases in the middle. CDR3 size: 15 residues. The CDR3 region has the DNA TGCAGTGCTGCAGAGCGGGGTTCGGGCGGAAACACCATATATTTT. This translates into CSAAERGSGGNTIYF.

The table lists this clonotype with many counts. The V gene is TRBV7-9, the J gene TRBJ1-5; D perhaps matches TRBD1 (5 bases). Trimming cost V 7 bases and J 3 bases, with 13 bases left between them. The CDR3 runs 14 residues. Germline values: CDR1 SEHNR, CDR2 FQNEAQ (reference sequence). The CDR3 protein is CASTSGGINQPQHF. The CDR3 DNA sequence: TGTGCCAGCACCTCGGGGGGGATCAATCAGCCCCAGCATTTT.

This clonotype came up a few times. The chain recombines TRBV4-2 with TRBJ2-7; maybe TRBD2 (5 bases). CDR1 LGHNA and CDR2 YNFKEQ come from the germline V gene. V was pared by 0 bases and J by 5 bases, with 17 bases between. The CDR3 loop spans 16 amino acids. CDR3 nucleotide sequence: TGTGCCAGCAGCCAAGATCTGGAAGCGGAGGCCCACGAGCAGTACTTC. Its translation: CASSQDLEAEAHEQYF.

The chain joins TRBV20-1 to TRBJ2-7, with TRBD1 matching over 8 bases. Losses at the gene ends were 1 base for V and 6 bases for J; bases not matched to a gene: 5. The CDR3 has 13 amino acids. CDR1 DFQATT and CDR2 SNEGSKA come from the germline V gene (reference sequence). The CDR3 loop reads CSARGQGATEQYF. CDR3 coding DNA: TGCAGTGCTAGAGGCCAGGGGGCGACCGAGCAGTACTTC.

This clonotype was seen at least ten times. This chain connects TRBV7-6 to TRBJ1-1; possibly TRBD1 for D (5 bases). This CDR3 has 12 residues. The V gene lost 5 bases and the J gene lost 6 bases, with 10 bases spanning the gap. Germline V gene sequence: CDR1 SGHVS, CDR2 FNYEAQ. This chain's CDR3 is CASSGDSPEAFF. CDR3 nucleotides: TGTGCCAGCAGCGGTGACAGTCCTGAAGCTTTCTTT.

The sample holds one count of this clonotype. The chain links TRBV3-1 to TRBJ2-3, with D perhaps matching TRBD2 (6 bases). Germline V gene data show CDR1 as LGHDT and CDR2 as YNNKEL (reference sequence). V was clipped by 4 bases and J by 3 bases, with 23 bases between them. The CDR3 loop spans 18 amino acids. CDR3 region: CASSRNYVGREITDTQYF. CDR3 coding DNA: TGTGCCAGCAGCCGCAACTATGTCGGACGGGAGATTACAGATACGCAGTATTTT.

This clonotype has a count of ten or more. This chain links TRBV2 with TRBJ1-6; no clear D. Trimming cost V 7 bases and J 18 bases, with 16 bases left between them. Germline lookup yields CDR1 SNHLY and CDR2 FYNNEI. There are 11 residues in the CDR3. CDR3 region: CASMSAVLYHF. Here the CDR3 DNA reads TGTGCCAGCATGTCTGCAGTCCTCTACCACTTT.

This chain joins TRBV6-1 and TRBJ1-2; D remains ambiguous. Trimming left V 4 bases short and J 13 bases short, with 16 bases between. Germline CDR1 reads MNHNS; CDR2 reads SASEGT. There are 12 residues in the CDR3. The CDR3 DNA reads as TGTGCCAGCAGTGCCCGTGGAGCGGTATCCACCTTC. Its protein product is CASSARGAVSTF.

This clonotype was seen a few times. This rearrangement joins TRBV28 to TRBJ2-2; the D is unclear. Germline CDR1 and CDR2: MDHEN and SYDVKM. The ends were cut back, 4 bases at V and 6 bases at J, with 9 bases in the middle. CDR3 size: 13 residues. In DNA form, the CDR3 reads TGTGCCAGCAGTTCCTCGATAGCCGGGGAGCTGTTTTTT. It specifies CASSSSIAGELFF.

The sample holds a few counts of this clonotype. The rearrangement joins TRBV12-5 to TRBJ2-1; D is unclear. This CDR3 contains 13 residues. Germline V CDR1 and CDR2: LGHNT, FRNRAP. Trimming took 3 bases from V and 6 from J, leaving 9 bases between them. The CDR3, as DNA: TGTGCTAGTGGTTTTGGTAGTATCAATGAGCAGTTCTTC. Encoded protein: CASGFGSINEQFF.

V usage is TRBV19 and J usage is TRBJ1-2, with a weak D call TRBD1 (6 bases). Germline lookup yields CDR1 LNHDA and CDR2 SQIVND (reference sequence). V was clipped by 3 bases and J by 7 bases, with 9 bases between them. The CDR3 loop spans 12 amino acids. DNA of the CDR3: TGTGCCAGTAGTATGGGGGGCCCTGGCTACACCTTC. Translating gives CASSMGGPGYTF.

This clonotype was counted a few times. The genes are TRBV30 and TRBJ1-5, with TRBD1 identical over 7 bases. V lost 3 bases to trimming and J lost 3 bases; unmatched junction nucleotides: 5. Looked up from germline, CDR1 is GTSNPN and CDR2 is SVGIG (reference sequence). The CDR3 covers 14 residues. This CDR3 reads CAWSGTATNQPQHF. The CDR3 region has the DNA TGTGCCTGGAGCGGGACAGCGACCAATCAGCCCCAGCATTTT.

This chain uses TRBV20-1 with TRBJ2-1, with 10 bases fitting TRBD2. This CDR3 comprises 13 residues. From germline, CDR1 is DFQATT and CDR2 SNEGSKA (reference sequence). V trimming: 5 bases; J trimming: 10 bases; junction bases outside the gene matches: 8. CDR3 sequence reads: CSAFSGRAGEQFF. The CDR3 nucleotides are TGCAGTGCTTTCAGCGGGAGGGCCGGGGAGCAGTTCTTC.